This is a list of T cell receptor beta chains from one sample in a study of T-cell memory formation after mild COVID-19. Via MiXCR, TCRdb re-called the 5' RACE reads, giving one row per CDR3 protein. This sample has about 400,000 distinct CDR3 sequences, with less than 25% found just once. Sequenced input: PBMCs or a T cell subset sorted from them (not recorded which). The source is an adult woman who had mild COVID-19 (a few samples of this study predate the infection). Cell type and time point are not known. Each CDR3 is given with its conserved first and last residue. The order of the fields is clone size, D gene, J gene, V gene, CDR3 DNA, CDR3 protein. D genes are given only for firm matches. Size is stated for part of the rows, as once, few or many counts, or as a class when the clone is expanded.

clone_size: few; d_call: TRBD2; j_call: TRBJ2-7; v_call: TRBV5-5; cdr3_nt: TGTGCCAGCAGCCTCACATCTAGCGGGAGCGTCTCCTACGAGCAGTACTTC; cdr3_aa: CASSLTSSGSVSYEQYF
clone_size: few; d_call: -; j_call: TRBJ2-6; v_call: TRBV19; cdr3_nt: TGTGCCCGCAGATGGGTATTCGGAAGCTCTGGGGCCAACGTCCTGACTTTC; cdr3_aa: CARRWVFGSSGANVLTF
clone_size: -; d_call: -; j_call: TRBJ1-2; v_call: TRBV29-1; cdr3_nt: TGCAGCGTTGAACCGGGACTCAACAAAAAGGTAGATGGCTACACCTTC; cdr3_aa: CSVEPGLNKKVDGYTF
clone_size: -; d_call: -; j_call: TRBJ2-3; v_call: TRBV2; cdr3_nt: TGTGCCAGCAGTTTACTCCAAGGGGGCACAGATACGCAGTATTTT; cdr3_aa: CASSLLQGGTDTQYF
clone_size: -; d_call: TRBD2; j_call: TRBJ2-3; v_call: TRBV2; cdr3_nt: TGTGCCAGCAGTGAAGATGGACTAGCGGGAGGTGGGACGCAGTATTTT; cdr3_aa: CASSEDGLAGGGTQYF
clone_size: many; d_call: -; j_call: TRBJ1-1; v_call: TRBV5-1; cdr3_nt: TGTGCCAGCAGCTTACAGGAGAACACTGAAGCTTTCTTT; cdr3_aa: CASSLQENTEAFF
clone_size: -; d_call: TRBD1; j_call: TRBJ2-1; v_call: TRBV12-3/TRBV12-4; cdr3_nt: TGTGCCAGCACCCTCATGGGACAGGGTATCCGTGAGCAGTTCTTC; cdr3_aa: CASTLMGQGIREQFF
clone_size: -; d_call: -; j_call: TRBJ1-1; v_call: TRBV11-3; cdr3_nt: TGTGCCAGCAGCAAAGGGAGGGGTTCAACGAGAACTGAAGCTTTCTTT; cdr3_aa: CASSKGRGSTRTEAFF
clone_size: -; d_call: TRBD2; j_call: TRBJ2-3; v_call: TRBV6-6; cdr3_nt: TGTGCCAGCAGTCTAGCGGGAGGGCCGGCCTCCGGAACGCAGTATTTT; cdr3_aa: CASSLAGGPASGTQYF
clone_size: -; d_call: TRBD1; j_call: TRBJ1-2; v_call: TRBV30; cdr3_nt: TGTGCCTGGAGCCCGGGACAGAATTTCTATGGCTACACCTTC; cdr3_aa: CAWSPGQNFYGYTF
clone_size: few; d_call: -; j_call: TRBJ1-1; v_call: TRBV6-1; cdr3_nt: TGTGCCAGCAGTGCTACAGAGAACACTGAAGCTTTCTTT; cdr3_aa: CASSATENTEAFF
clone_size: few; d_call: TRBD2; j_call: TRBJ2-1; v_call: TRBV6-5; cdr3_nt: TGTGCCAGCAGTTACCCAGCCGCGGGGGATGAGCAGTTCTTC; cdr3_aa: CASSYPAAGDEQFF
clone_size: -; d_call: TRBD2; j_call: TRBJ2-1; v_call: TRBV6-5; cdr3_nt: TGTGCCAGCAGGGAAAGCGGGAGGGCCATGAATGAGCAGTTCTTC; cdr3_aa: CASRESGRAMNEQFF
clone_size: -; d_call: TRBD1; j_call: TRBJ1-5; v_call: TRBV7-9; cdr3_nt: TGTGCCAGCGGGGACAGCTATAGCAATCAGCCCCAGCATTTT; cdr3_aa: CASGDSYSNQPQHF
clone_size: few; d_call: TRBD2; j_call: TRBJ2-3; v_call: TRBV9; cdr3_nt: TGTGCCAGCAGCGTAGAGGCAACGGGGGGACCCGATACGCAGTATTTT; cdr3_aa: CASSVEATGGPDTQYF
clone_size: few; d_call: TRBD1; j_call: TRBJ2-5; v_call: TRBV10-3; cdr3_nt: TGTGCCATCAGTCCGGGACAGGGGGCTGGAGAGACCCAGTACTTC; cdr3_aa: CAISPGQGAGETQYF
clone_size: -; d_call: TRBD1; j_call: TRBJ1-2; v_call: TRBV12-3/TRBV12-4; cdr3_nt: TGTGCCAGCAGACCTCCGGGACAGGGGGCTGGAGGCTACACCTTC; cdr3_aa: CASRPPGQGAGGYTF
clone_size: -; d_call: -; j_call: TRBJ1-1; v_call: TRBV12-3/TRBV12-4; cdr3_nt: TGTGCCAGCAGTTTTCCCCCGGGCACTGAAGCTTTCTTT; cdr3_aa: CASSFPPGTEAFF
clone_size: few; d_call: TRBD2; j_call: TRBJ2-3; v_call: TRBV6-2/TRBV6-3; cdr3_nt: TGTGCCAGCACCGAAGGACTAGCGGGAGCAGATACGCAGTATTTT; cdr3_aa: CASTEGLAGADTQYF
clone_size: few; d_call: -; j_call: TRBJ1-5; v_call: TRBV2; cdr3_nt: TGTGCCAGCAGGGAGACAGATAATAGCAATCAGCCCCAGCATTTT; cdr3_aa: CASRETDNSNQPQHF